A single sample gave rise to the 2 T cell receptor beta chains below, sequenced in a study of cytomegalovirus exposure and HLA in healthy donors. PCR employed 60 Vbeta and 13 Jbeta primers. The table came from immunoSEQ multiplex PCR; TCRdb's copy has only in-frame clones and leaves some out. Counted here are 130,000 to 150,000 clones, roughly 78% occurring once; the ten biggest clones make up approximately 2.1%. Material for sequencing was PBMCs. The receptors stem from a young man in good health and CMV-seronegative.

J is TRBJ1-2 and V is TRBV6-5; D gene unclear. There are 13 residues in the CDR3. The V gene's germline CDR1 is MNHEY and CDR2 SVGAGI. V lost 8 bases, J lost 1 base, and 11 bases lay in between. CDR3 protein: CASARGLNYGYTF. The CDR3 bases are TGTGCCAGCGCGCGTGGGCTTAACTATGGCTACACCTTC.

The chain joins TRBV7-2 to TRBJ1-4; 9 nucleotides match TRBD1. J was trimmed by 7 bases and V by 4 bases; bases with no gene match: 4. Per the germline V gene, CDR1 is SGHTA and CDR2 is FQGNSA. This CDR3 is 14 amino acids long. The CDR3: CASSSTGGREKLFF. CDR3 nucleotide sequence: TGTGCCAGCAGCTCTACAGGGGGCCGTGAAAAACTGTTTTTT.